Following are 17 T cell receptor beta chains from one sample sequenced in a study of graft-versus-host responses after intestinal transplantation. The protocol was immunoSEQ multiplex PCR, while the TCRdb copy is restricted to in-frame clones and leaves out a portion. The sample carries 86,000 or so clones, about 90% recorded once. The antigens for these receptors are not known. This specimen consisted of unstimulated CD8+ T cells sorted from spleen or lymph node cells, obtained before intestinal transplant. The receptors derive from a human donor who received an intestinal transplant.

The CDR3: CASSDYLQYF. The CDR3 nucleotides read TGTGCCAGCAGTGACTACCTCCAGTACTTC. This chain joins TRBV6-1 and TRBJ2-7, with D unresolved. CDR1 MNHNS and CDR2 SASEGT come from the germline V gene. There are 10 residues in the CDR3. The V and J ends lost 3 bases and 10 bases respectively, with 7 bases between them.

The chain recombines TRBV7-3 with TRBJ1-6; 7 bases are a match to TRBD1. This CDR3 has 18 amino acids. After removal of 4 bases from V and 0 bases from J, the junction contained 9 bases not matched to a gene. Germline CDR1 is SGHTA and CDR2 is FQGTGA. The CDR3 nucleotides are TGTGCCAGCAGCTACCAGAGAGAGGGGGCCTCCTATAATTCACCCCTCCACTTT. It codes for CASSYQREGASYNSPLHF.

This sequence joins TRBV27 and TRBJ2-3; 11 nucleotides line up with TRBD2. The CDR3 runs to 16 residues. Germline V gene sequence: CDR1 MNHEY, CDR2 SMNVEV (reference sequence). V lost 5 bases and J lost 2; bases outside the gene matches: 6. The CDR3 loop is CASSPGLAGPTDTQYF. The CDR3 nucleotides read TGTGCCAGCAGTCCTGGACTAGCGGGCCCCACAGATACGCAGTATTTT.

V usage is TRBV6-6 and J usage is TRBJ2-3; TRBD2 matches at 9 bases. Germline V gene data show CDR1 as MNHNY and CDR2 as SVGAGI (reference sequence). J lost 6 bases, V lost 6 bases, and 10 bases had no gene match. The CDR3 spans 15 residues. The CDR3 here is CASRHWREGLDTQYF. CDR3 nucleotide sequence: TGTGCCAGCAGGCACTGGCGGGAGGGCCTGGATACGCAGTATTTT.

This clone was seen only once. This rearrangement joins TRBV9 to TRBJ2-5; either TRBD1 or TRBD2 may supply D (5 bases each). CDR1 is SGDLS, CDR2 YYNGEE, per germline. V was shortened by 0 bases and J by 2 bases, with 8 bases between the two germline ends. The CDR3 extends over 14 amino acids. For the CDR3, the DNA is TGTGCCAGCAGCGTAGGGGACCATCAAGAGACCCAGTACTTC. It translates to CASSVGDHQETQYF.

This CDR3 is CASSFLAASSTDTQYF. CDR3 DNA sequence: TGTGCCAGCAGTTTCCTAGCGGCCTCTAGCACAGATACGCAGTATTTT. V and J are TRBV27 and TRBJ2-3; 7 nucleotides match TRBD2. The CDR3 is 16 residues long. The V segment lost 3 bases and the J segment 0 bases; nucleotides outside the gene matches: 6. Germline CDR1 is MNHEY and CDR2 is SMNVEV (reference sequence).

V and J are TRBV11-2 and TRBJ1-1, with no clear D. V lost 1 base, J lost 5 bases, and 8 bases lay in between. Germline V gives CDR1 SGHAT, CDR2 FQNNGV. The CDR3 has 13 amino acids. As DNA, the CDR3 is TGTGCCAGCAGCTTAGGGGATTTGACTGAAGCTTTCTTT. Its translation is CASSLGDLTEAFF.

This sequence joins TRBV7-9 and TRBJ2-7; no firm D call. Trimming removed 2 bases from V and 5 bases from J, with 10 bases in between. Germline V lookup: CDR1 SEHNR, CDR2 FQNEAQ (reference sequence). The CDR3 totals 13 residues. The CDR3 DNA reads as TGTGCCAGCAGCTTACTCAGGACGGACGAGCAGTACTTC. Amino acids: CASSLLRTDEQYF.

The chain uses TRBV7-6 and TRBJ2-1; 8 nucleotides line up with TRBD1. The germline V gene encodes CDR1 SGHVS and CDR2 FNYEAQ. There are 15 residues in the CDR3. V lost 5 bases to trimming and J lost 7 bases; unmatched junction nucleotides: 10. The CDR3: CASSGPRGLGNEQFF. In DNA form, the CDR3 reads TGTGCCAGCAGCGGTCCCAGGGGGCTCGGGAATGAGCAGTTCTTC.

This chain links TRBV5-6 with TRBJ2-7, with a tentative D call TRBD2 (6 bases). Germline CDR1 and CDR2: SGHDT and YYEEEE. The CDR3 length is 14 residues. Trimming shortened V by 2 bases and J by 2 bases, and 11 bases separated the two germline ends. DNA of the CDR3: TGTGCCAGCAGCTTTCTTACTAGCACCTACGAGCAGTACTTC. It specifies CASSFLTSTYEQYF.

The chain couples TRBV7-3 to TRBJ2-1, with 11 bases that match TRBD2. Germline values: CDR1 SGHTA, CDR2 FQGTGA. The length of the CDR3 is 15 residues. Trimming cost V 4 bases and J 4 bases; bases outside gene matches: 3. The CDR3 nucleotides are TGTGCCAGCAGCTCCGGGACTAGCGGTTACAATGAGCAGTTCTTC. It is translated as CASSSGTSGYNEQFF.

The rearrangement joins TRBV5-1 to TRBJ2-2; a weak D match, TRBD2 (5 bases). The CDR3 has 19 residues. Germline V gene data show CDR1 as SGHRS and CDR2 as YFSETQ. V was shortened by 0 bases and J by 0 bases, with 18 bases between the two germline ends. CDR3 amino acids: CASSLDASPPYTNTGELFF. CDR3 nucleotides: TGCGCCAGCAGCTTGGATGCTAGCCCCCCCTACACGAACACCGGGGAGCTGTTTTTT.

The chain employs TRBV6-5 and TRBJ2-1; no firm D call. The CDR3 has 15 residues. Trimming left V 6 bases short and J 0 bases short, with 12 bases between. Per the germline V gene, CDR1 is MNHEY and CDR2 is SVGAGI. The CDR3 coding sequence is TGTGCCAGCAGCCCGCCAGGAAGCTCCTACAATGAGCAGTTCTTC. As protein: CASSPPGSSYNEQFF.

This clone was detected once. The rearrangement links TRBV5-6 to TRBJ2-7; D perhaps matches TRBD1 (6 bases). Germline-derived CDR1 and CDR2 are SGHDT and YYEEEE. This CDR3 comprises 13 residues. V was clipped by 3 bases and J by 3 bases, with 10 bases between them. CDR3 residues: CASSSDRIYEQYF. DNA for the CDR3: TGTGCCAGCAGCTCGGACAGAATCTACGAGCAGTACTTC.

This rearrangement joins TRBV11-1 to TRBJ2-7, with 7 bases that match TRBD1. This CDR3 comprises 14 residues. The J segment lost 3 bases and the V segment lost 4 bases, leaving 6 bases of the junction unmatched. Germline CDR1 is SGHAT and CDR2 is FQDESV (reference sequence). Here the CDR3 reads CASSWTGTDYEQYF. The CDR3 DNA sequence: TGTGCCAGCAGCTGGACCGGGACAGACTACGAGCAGTACTTC. The whole variable domain, remainder taken from reference TRBV11-1 and TRBJ2-7, is EAEVAQSPRYKITEKSQAVAFWCDPISGHATLYWYRQILGQGPELLVQFQDESVVDDSQLPKDRFSAERLKGVDSTLKIQPAELGDSAMYLCASSWTGTDYEQYFGPGTRLTVT.

This clone was seen a handful of times. A read error is possible here, since a much larger clone lies one base away. V usage is TRBV6-1 and J usage is TRBJ2-6, with D unclear. V was clipped by 3 bases and J by 0 bases, with 6 bases between them. The CDR3 spans 15 residues. The germline CDR1 and CDR2 sequences are MNHNS and SASEGT. CDR3 in DNA: TGTGCCAGCAGTGATGGGTTCTCTGGGGCCAACGTCCTGACTTTC. It codes for CASSDGFSGANVLTF.

The chain couples TRBV6-5 to TRBJ2-7; TRBD1 might be the D (6 bases). CDR3 length: 12 residues. The germline V and J ends were trimmed by 8 bases and 4 bases, with 12 bases remaining between them. Germline assignment: CDR1 MNHEY and CDR2 SVGAGI. The CDR3 DNA follows: TGTGCCAGCTTATGGGGGCGGTACGAGCAGTACTTC. It translates to CASLWGRYEQYF.